There are many counts of the clone carrying this TCR beta chain. The antigen is undetermined. The record originates from a study of identical twins. General study findings and limits: Rather than following the same donors, the conclusions depended on cross-sectional statistical analysis. Compared with models, monozygotic twins showed more out-of-frame TCR alpha sharing.

TCRdb independently ran MiXCR on the 5' RACE reads; one entry per CDR3 protein. The sample has approximately 470,000 distinct CDR3 sequences; 11% to 15% are singletons. Trimming cost V 4 bases and J 1 base; bases outside gene matches: 11. Germline lookup yields CDR1 SGHAT and CDR2 FQDESV (reference sequence). CDR3 size: 17 residues. These data were also filed under a second study, of yellow fever vaccine responses in identical twins.

The receptor comes from a woman aged 18-29 years in good health. Sequenced sample: CD4+ T cells sorted from blood. This chain uses TRBV11-1 with TRBJ2-3; TRBD2 agrees at 7 bases. The chain's CDR3 is CASSSTLPGLRTDTQYF. DNA of the CDR3: TGTGCCAGCAGCTCTACCCTGCCGGGACTACGCACAGATACGCAGTATTTT.